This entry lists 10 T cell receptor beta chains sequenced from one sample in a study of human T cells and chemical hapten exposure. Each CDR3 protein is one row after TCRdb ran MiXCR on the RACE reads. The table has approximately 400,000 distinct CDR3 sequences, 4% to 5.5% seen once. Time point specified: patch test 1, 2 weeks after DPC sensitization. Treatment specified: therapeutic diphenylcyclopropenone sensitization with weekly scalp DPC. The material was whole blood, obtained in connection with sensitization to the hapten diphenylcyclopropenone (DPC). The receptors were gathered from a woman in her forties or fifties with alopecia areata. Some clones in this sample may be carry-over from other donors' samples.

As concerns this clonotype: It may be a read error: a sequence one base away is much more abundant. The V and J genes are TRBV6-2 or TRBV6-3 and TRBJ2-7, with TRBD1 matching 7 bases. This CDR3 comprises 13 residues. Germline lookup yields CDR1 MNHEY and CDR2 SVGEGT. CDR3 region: CASSPNRGLELYF. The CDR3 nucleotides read TGTGCCAGCAGCCCAAACAGGGGTCTCGAGCTGTACTTC.

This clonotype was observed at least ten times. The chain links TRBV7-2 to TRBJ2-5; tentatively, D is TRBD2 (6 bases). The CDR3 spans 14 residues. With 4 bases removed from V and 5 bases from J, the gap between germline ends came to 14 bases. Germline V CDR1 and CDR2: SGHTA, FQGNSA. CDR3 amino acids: CASSSTGVRETQYF. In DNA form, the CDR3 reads TGTGCCAGCAGCTCCACGGGAGTCCGGGAGACCCAGTACTTC. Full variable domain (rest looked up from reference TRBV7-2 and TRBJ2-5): GAGVSQSPSNKVTEKGKDVELRCDPISGHTALYWYRQSLGQGLEFLIYFQGNSAPDKSGLPSDRFSAERTGGSVSTLTIQRTQQEDSAVYLCASSSTGVRETQYFGPGTRLLVL.

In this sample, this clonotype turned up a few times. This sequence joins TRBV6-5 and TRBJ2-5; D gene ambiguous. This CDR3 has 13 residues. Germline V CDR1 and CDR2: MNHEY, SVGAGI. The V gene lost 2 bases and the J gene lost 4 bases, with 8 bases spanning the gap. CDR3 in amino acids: CASSYRRGETQYF. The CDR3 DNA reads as TGTGCCAGCAGTTACCGGAGAGGAGAGACCCAGTACTTC.

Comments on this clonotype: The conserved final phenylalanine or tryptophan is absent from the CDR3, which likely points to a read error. The CDR3: CSARETGPQQPQHS. The CDR3 coding sequence is TGCAGTGCTAGGGAGACAGGCCCCCAACAGCCCCAGCATTCT. The chain is built from TRBV20-1 and TRBJ1-5, with a tentative D call TRBD1 (6 bases). Trimming shortened V by 3 bases and J by 7 bases, and 16 bases separated the two germline ends. The germline V gene encodes CDR1 DFQATT and CDR2 SNEGSKA (reference sequence). CDR3 length equals 14 residues.

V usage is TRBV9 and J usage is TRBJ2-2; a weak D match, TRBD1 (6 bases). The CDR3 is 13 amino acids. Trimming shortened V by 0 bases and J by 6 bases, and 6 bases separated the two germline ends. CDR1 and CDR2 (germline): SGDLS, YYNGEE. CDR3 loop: CASSVGQAGELFF. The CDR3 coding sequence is TGTGCCAGCAGCGTAGGACAGGCCGGGGAGCTGTTTTTT.

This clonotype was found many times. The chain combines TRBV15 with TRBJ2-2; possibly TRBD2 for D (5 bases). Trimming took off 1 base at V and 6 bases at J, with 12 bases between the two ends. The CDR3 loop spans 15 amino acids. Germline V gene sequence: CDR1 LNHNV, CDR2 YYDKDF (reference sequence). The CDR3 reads CATSRGTSLAGELFF. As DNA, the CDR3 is TGTGCCACCAGCAGAGGGACTTCCCTAGCCGGGGAGCTGTTTTTT.

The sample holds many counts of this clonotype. The CDR3 DNA is TGTGCCAGCAGTGACTATGGCTACACCTTC. Amino acid sequence: CASSDYGYTF. The V and J genes are TRBV6-1 and TRBJ1-2; D ambiguous. Germline CDR1 reads MNHNS; CDR2 reads SASEGT. The CDR3 runs 10 residues. Trimming stripped 3 bases from V and 4 bases from J, with 0 bases between.

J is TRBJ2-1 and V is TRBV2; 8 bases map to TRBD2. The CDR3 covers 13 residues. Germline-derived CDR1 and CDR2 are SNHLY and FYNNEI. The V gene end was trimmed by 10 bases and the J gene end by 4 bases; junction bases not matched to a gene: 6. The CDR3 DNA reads TGTGCCACCCTAAGCGGGGGTTACAATGAGCAGTTCTTC. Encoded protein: CATLSGGYNEQFF.

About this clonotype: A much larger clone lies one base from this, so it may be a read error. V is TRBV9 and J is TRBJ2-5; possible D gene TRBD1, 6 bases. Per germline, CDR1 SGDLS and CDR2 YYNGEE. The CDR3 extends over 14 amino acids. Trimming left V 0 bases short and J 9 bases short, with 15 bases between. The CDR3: CASSVEGRGESQYF. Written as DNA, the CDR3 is TGTGCCAGCAGCGTAGAAGGCAGGGGTGAGTCCCAGTACTTC.

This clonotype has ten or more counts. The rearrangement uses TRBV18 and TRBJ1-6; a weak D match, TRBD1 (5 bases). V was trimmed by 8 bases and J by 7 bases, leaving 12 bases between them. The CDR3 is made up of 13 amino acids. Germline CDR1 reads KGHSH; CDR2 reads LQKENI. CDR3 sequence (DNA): TGTGCCAGCGCAGGACACGTCAATTCACCCCTCCACTTT. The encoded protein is CASAGHVNSPLHF.